These 30 T cell receptor beta chains were sequenced from one sample in a study of breast tumors, draining lymph nodes, adjacent tissues. A single record per CDR3 protein comes from TCRdb applying MiXCR to the multiplex PCR reads. The sample lists tens of thousands of distinct CDR3 sequences, roughly two fifths occurring once. Sequencing input: breast tumor tissue. These receptors all come from a female donor with breast cancer. Some clones in this sample may be carry-over from other donors' samples.

This clonotype was observed at least ten times. The V and J genes are TRBV12-3 or TRBV12-4 and TRBJ1-4; D perhaps matches TRBD1 (6 bases). The V end lost 10 bases, the J end lost 7 bases, and 19 bases lay between the germline ends. The CDR3 spans 14 residues. The CDR3, as DNA: TGTGCCACCCTAAACGCGGGGGGCAGTGAAAAACTGTTTTTT. Encoded protein: CATLNAGGSEKLFF.

With regard to this clonotype: One junction end does not reproduce the germline sequence, and a read error may be involved. V usage is TRBV7-2 and J usage is TRBJ1-1, with D perhaps matching TRBD1 (5 bases). The CDR3 spans 15 residues. Germline values: CDR1 SGHTA, CDR2 FQGNSA. CDR3 loop: CASSLTGTQGTEASF. The CDR3 DNA reads as TGTGCCAGCAGCTTAACCGGGACTCAAGGGACTGAAGCTTCCTTT.

In this sample, this clonotype turned up many times. The chain couples TRBV7-2 to TRBJ2-7, with 7 bases fitting TRBD2. V dropped 3 bases and J dropped 0; count of bases not matched to a gene: 5. CDR3 length: 15 residues. Germline V gene lookup returns CDR1 SGHTA and CDR2 FQGNSA. CDR3 DNA sequence: TGTGCCAGCAGCTTCACTAGCGATAGCTCCTACGAGCAGTACTTC. This encodes CASSFTSDSSYEQYF.

Of note for this clonotype: The DNA is omitted, as the CDR3 cannot be located on it reliably, and the CDR3 follows TCRdb's listing. CDR3 sequence: CAIRTGPAYEQYFGPGTIYF. The rearrangement uses TRBV10-3 and TRBJ1-3; no check of the table's D call, TRBD1, against the DNA was made. Both ends counted, the CDR3 spans 20 residues. CDR1 and CDR2 from the germline V gene are ENHRY and SYGVKD.

The gene calls are TRBV7-8 and TRBJ1-5; D ambiguous. Per germline, CDR1 SGHVS and CDR2 FQNEAQ. Trimming pared 5 bases from V and 3 bases from J, leaving 11 bases between. The CDR3 loop spans 14 amino acids. DNA for the CDR3: TGTGCCAGCAGCACAAACGGGATCAATCAGCCCCAGCATTTT. It yields the protein CASSTNGINQPQHF.

This clonotype was detected ten times or more. The chain combines TRBV7-2 with TRBJ2-2; D is perhaps TRBD2 (5 bases). Germline assignment: CDR1 SGHTA and CDR2 FQGNSA. The CDR3 extends over 15 amino acids. Trimming removed 1 base from V and 5 bases from J, with 11 bases in between. This CDR3 is CASSLGGPMTGELFF. The CDR3 DNA reads as TGTGCCAGCAGCTTAGGAGGGCCTATGACCGGGGAGCTGTTTTTT.

At least ten counts were recorded for this clonotype. V usage is TRBV11-3 and J usage is TRBJ1-5; D might be TRBD1 (6 bases). Per germline, CDR1 SGHNT and CDR2 YENEEA. Trimming cost V 2 bases and J 5 bases, with 7 bases left between them. The CDR3 is made up of 13 amino acids. In DNA, the CDR3 is TGTGCCAGCAGCTTACGGACAGATCAGCCCCAGCATTTT. Translated: CASSLRTDQPQHF.

CDR3 in amino acids: CASRHRADNEQFF. The CDR3 coding sequence is TGTGCCAGTAGACATAGAGCCGACAATGAGCAGTTCTTC. The chain employs TRBV19 and TRBJ2-1, with unresolved D. CDR1 and CDR2 (germline): LNHDA, SQIVND (reference sequence). Trimming left V 6 bases short and J 5 bases short, with 11 bases between. This CDR3 has 13 amino acids. Looking up the rest from reference TRBV19 and TRBJ2-1 gives the full variable domain: DGGITQSPKYLFRKEGQNVTLSCEQNLNHDAMYWYRQDPGQGLRLIYYSQIVNDFQKGDIAEGYSVSREKKESFPLTVTSAQKNPTAFYLCASRHRADNEQFFGPGTRLTVL.

CDR3 in DNA: TGTGCCAGCGCGGGCTATGGCTACACCTTC. It specifies CASAGYGYTF. The V call is TRBV9, the J call TRBJ1-2; D gene unclear. Germline V CDR1 and CDR2: SGDLS, YYNGEE. This CDR3 contains 10 residues. V gave up 7 bases and J gave up 4 bases, with 5 bases separating them. The full variable domain, completed using reference TRBV9 and TRBJ1-2, is DSGVTQTPKHLITATGQRVTLRCSPRSGDLSVYWYQQSLDQGLQFLIQYYNGEERAKGNILERFSAQQFPDLHSELNLSSLELGDSALYFCASAGYGYTFGSGTRLTVV.

Regarding this clonotype: The conserved closing phenylalanine or tryptophan is absent in this CDR3, likely reflecting a read error. This chain links TRBV5-6 with TRBJ1-5; unclear D gene. Germline lookup yields CDR1 SGHDT and CDR2 YYEEEE. This CDR3 region has 14 residues. The CDR3 sequence is CASGLGRVNQPQHS. The CDR3 DNA reads TGTGCCAGCGGCTTGGGTAGGGTTAATCAGCCCCAGCATTCT.

This clonotype was recorded at least ten times. The J gene is TRBJ2-7, the V gene TRBV7-2; TRBD2 matches at 8 bases. Unmatched junction bases numbered 13, after V lost 3 bases and J lost 0 bases. This CDR3 region has 18 residues. CDR1 is SGHTA and CDR2 is FQGNSA in the germline V gene. The CDR3 spells CASSFWAGLARSSYEQYF. CDR3 DNA sequence: TGTGCCAGCAGCTTTTGGGCAGGACTAGCTCGGAGCTCCTACGAGCAGTACTTC. The whole variable domain, filled in from reference TRBV7-2 and TRBJ2-7, reads GAGVSQSPSNKVTEKGKDVELRCDPISGHTALYWYRQSLGQGLEFLIYFQGNSAPDKSGLPSDRFSAERTGGSVSTLTIQRTQQEDSAVYLCASSFWAGLARSSYEQYFGPGTRLTVT.

As concerns this clonotype: No conserved phenylalanine or tryptophan is present at the end of the CDR3, so a read error is the likely explanation. The DNA is omitted, as the CDR3 cannot be located on it reliably, and the CDR3 follows TCRdb's listing. The CDR3 loop is CASSGTSTDTQYS. The chain recombines TRBV9 with TRBJ2-3. Germline V CDR1 and CDR2: SGDLS, YYNGEE. The CDR3 adds up to 13 amino acids, both ends counted.

Points on this clonotype: This may come from a read error, since a much larger clone is one base off. The chain is built from TRBV20-1 and TRBJ2-2, with TRBD2 matching over 11 bases. V gave up 1 base and J gave up 10 bases; unmatched junction bases: 11. Germline lookup yields CDR1 DFQATT and CDR2 SNEGSKA (reference sequence). The CDR3 covers 16 residues. This CDR3 is CSARALAGGSNSELFF. CDR3 DNA sequence: TGCAGTGCTAGAGCTTTAGCGGGAGGGTCCAATTCGGAGCTGTTTTTT.

This clonotype was picked up many times. The CDR3 loop reads CASSRDNSGANVLTF. For the CDR3, the DNA is TGTGCCAGCAGCCGGGACAACTCTGGGGCCAACGTCCTGACTTTC. The chain has TRBV6-6 and TRBJ2-6; a weak D match, TRBD1 (6 bases). V lost 6 bases and J lost 0, with 9 bases in between. The CDR3 extends over 15 amino acids. In germline, CDR1 is MNHNY, CDR2 SVGAGI (reference sequence).

Many counts were recorded for this clonotype. The CDR3 loop reads CSASRERNTGELFF. CDR3 sequence (DNA): TGCAGTGCTAGCCGGGAGCGAAACACCGGGGAGCTGTTTTTT. This rearrangement joins TRBV20-1 to TRBJ2-2; a possible D gene is TRBD2 (6 bases). Per the germline V gene, CDR1 is DFQATT and CDR2 is SNEGSKA (reference sequence). The CDR3 has 14 residues. V was shortened by 3 bases and J by 2 bases, with 10 bases between the two germline ends.

The chain has TRBV12-3 or TRBV12-4 and TRBJ1-5; D gene unclear. This CDR3 is 13 amino acids long. The V and J ends lost 4 bases and 7 bases respectively, with 11 bases between them. This chain's CDR3 is CASSYTSGQPQHF. Written as DNA, the CDR3 is TGTGCCAGCAGTTATACTAGCGGGCAGCCCCAGCATTTT.

This clonotype has a handful of counts. The genes are TRBV20-1 and TRBJ1-1; 8 bases are a match to TRBD1. The length of the CDR3 is 14 residues. Germline assignment: CDR1 DFQATT and CDR2 SNEGSKA (reference sequence). V trimming: 6 bases; J trimming: 2 bases; junction bases outside the gene matches: 8. The CDR3 protein is CSAWKGTGNTEAFF. Written as DNA, the CDR3 is TGCAGTGCCTGGAAAGGGACAGGTAACACTGAAGCTTTCTTT.

The rearrangement uses TRBV4-3 and TRBJ1-2, with D tentatively TRBD1 (5 bases). The length of the CDR3 is 17 residues. Trimming took off 5 bases at V and 6 bases at J, with 25 bases between the two ends. CDR1 is LGHNA and CDR2 is YSLEER in the germline V gene. In DNA, the CDR3 is TGCGCCAGCAGCAGGGTGGACGTGCCCGGGACGTCCAATGGCTACACCTTC. Translating gives CASSRVDVPGTSNGYTF.

This clonotype was seen many times. The chain employs TRBV4-3 and TRBJ2-3; D gene ambiguous. The V gene lost 0 bases and the J gene lost 3 bases, with 4 bases spanning the gap. The CDR3 runs to 13 residues. CDR1 is LGHNA and CDR2 is YSLEER in the germline V gene. CDR3 in DNA: TGCGCCAGCAGCCAAGAAGAAACAGATACGCAGTATTTT. It encodes CASSQEETDTQYF.

The rearrangement uses TRBV7-3 and TRBJ1-1; possibly TRBD1 for D (6 bases). Germline V gives CDR1 SGHTA, CDR2 FQGTGA. The CDR3 sequence is 13 residues long. V was shortened by 2 bases and J by 8 bases, with 12 bases between the two germline ends. DNA for the CDR3: TGTGCCAGCAGCTTACGGTCCAGGGGCGAAGCTTTCTTT. Encoded protein: CASSLRSRGEAFF. Combining the CDR3 with reference TRBV7-3 and TRBJ1-1 gives the whole variable domain GAGVSQTPSNKVTEKGKYVELRCDPISGHTALYWYRQSLGQGPEFLIYFQGTGAADDSGLPNDRFFAVRPEGSVSTLKIQRTERGDSAVYLCASSLRSRGEAFFGQGTRLTVV.

This clonotype was seen just once. The V call is TRBV4-1, the J call TRBJ1-2; 12 bases line up with TRBD1. This CDR3 region has 16 residues. Germline values: CDR1 MGHRA, CDR2 YSYEKL. V was clipped by 3 bases and J by 5 bases; unmatched bases: 7. The CDR3 DNA reads TGCGCCAGCAGCCAGAGGGGACAGGGGGCGCAGTATGGCTACACCTTC. As protein: CASSQRGQGAQYGYTF.

This clonotype was recorded only once. A much larger clone differs by one base, so this may be a read error. The rearrangement links TRBV9 to TRBJ2-3; possibly TRBD1 for D (7 bases). This CDR3 has 17 amino acids. Per germline, CDR1 SGDLS and CDR2 YYNGEE. V was shortened by 4 bases and J by 7 bases, with 25 bases between the two germline ends. The CDR3 bases are TGTGCCAGCAGCCCCCGACAGGGCGGCGGGGCCTCCAATACGCAGTATTTT. It specifies CASSPRQGGGASNTQYF.

The chain recombines TRBV20-1 with TRBJ1-6; D is unresolved. This CDR3 has 13 amino acids. CDR1 is DFQATT, CDR2 SNEGSKA, per germline (reference sequence). The ends were cut back, 3 bases at V and 8 bases at J, with 11 bases in the middle. The CDR3 reads CSASRGYDSPLHF. In nucleotides, the CDR3 is TGCAGTGCTAGTAGAGGGTATGATTCACCCCTCCACTTT.

This clonotype showed up many times. Being one base from a much bigger clone, this may be a read error. The V gene is TRBV12-3 or TRBV12-4, the J gene TRBJ2-7, with no clear D. The V gene lost 3 bases and the J gene lost 5 bases, with 11 bases spanning the gap. This CDR3 is 13 amino acids long. CDR3 region: CASSFTRGNEQYF. CDR3 bases: TGTGCCAGCAGTTTCACACGAGGCAACGAGCAGTACTTC.

This clonotype was recorded at least ten times. The chain is built from TRBV14 and TRBJ2-1; D gene unclear. Trimming took off 0 bases at V and 10 bases at J, with 13 bases between the two ends. The CDR3 covers 14 residues. Looked up from germline, CDR1 is SGHDN and CDR2 is FVKESK. CDR3: CASSQDWLGREQFF. Written as DNA, the CDR3 is TGTGCCAGCAGCCAAGATTGGTTGGGAAGGGAGCAGTTCTTC.

The chain combines TRBV10-1 with TRBJ2-3; possible D gene TRBD2, 6 bases. V was clipped by 3 bases and J by 0 bases, with 7 bases between them. Germline V gives CDR1 WNHNN, CDR2 SYGVQD (reference sequence). This CDR3 spans 14 amino acids. CDR3 loop: CASSDGTSTDTQYF. As DNA, the CDR3 is TGCGCCAGCAGTGACGGGACTAGCACAGATACGCAGTATTTT.

CDR3 coding DNA: TGCAGTGCTGCGCGGACAGGGTTGGGGTCTTGGACTGAAGCTTTCTTT. Its translation: CSAARTGLGSWTEAFF. The rearrangement links TRBV20-1 to TRBJ1-1, with TRBD1 identical over 8 bases. The CDR3 covers 16 residues. The germline V gene has CDR1 DFQATT and CDR2 SNEGSKA (reference sequence). The V segment lost 5 bases and the J segment 5 bases; nucleotides outside the gene matches: 16.

This chain uses TRBV20-1 with TRBJ2-5, with D perhaps matching TRBD2 (6 bases). Trimming removed 7 bases from V and 0 bases from J, with 9 bases in between. Germline loops: CDR1 DFQATT, CDR2 SNEGSKA (reference sequence). This CDR3 region has 12 residues. The CDR3 reads CSGTINQETQYF. In DNA, the CDR3 is TGCAGTGGGACTATCAACCAAGAGACCCAGTACTTC.

This clonotype was seen many times. The rearrangement uses TRBV6-2 or TRBV6-3 and TRBJ1-5; a weak D match, TRBD1 (5 bases). The CDR3 is 16 residues long. Trimming cost V 0 bases and J 5 bases, with 14 bases left between them. Germline-derived CDR1 and CDR2 are MNHEY and SVGEGT. CDR3 bases: TGTGCCAGCAGTTACTCCCCTCAGGGCTTTTATCAGCCCCAGCATTTT. Translation: CASSYSPQGFYQPQHF.

Only a few counts were recorded for this clonotype. Being one base from a much bigger clone, this may be a read error. V is TRBV20-1 and J is TRBJ2-5; D not resolved. The CDR3 runs to 12 residues. The V gene's germline CDR1 is DFQATT and CDR2 SNEGSKA (reference sequence). CDR3 nucleotide sequence: TGCAGTGCTGCGGCCGACCTAGAGACCCCGTACTTC. Protein product: CSAAADLETPYF.